The rows below give T cell receptor beta chains drawn from one sample of a study of T cell changes during pregnancy in multiple sclerosis. Here immunoSEQ multiplex PCR was the method, and the copy in TCRdb shows in-frame clones only, minus some. The table has 15,000 to 20,000 clones, 95% to 97% seen once. Source: peripheral blood, taken in the third trimester of pregnancy. The receptors here all came from a female donor with multiple sclerosis, enrolled in a pregnancy study. Each CDR3 is given with its conserved first and last residue. The D gene is left open where the match is weak. Clone sizes are given selectively: once, few, many, or a class where the clone is expanded.

d_gene | abundance | j_gene | v_gene | CDR3aa | CDR3nt
TRBD1 | - | TRBJ2-7 | TRBV5-4 | CASSVGRTGGYEQYF | TGTGCCAGCAGCGTCGGCCGGACAGGGGGCTACGAGCAGTACTTC
TRBD1 | once | TRBJ1-2 | TRBV20-1 | CSATGGGYTF | TGCAGTGCAACAGGGGGTGGCTACACCTTC
TRBD2 | - | TRBJ2-2 | TRBV4-1 | CASSQGTSGGVIGELFF | TGCGCCAGCAGCCAAGGGACTAGCGGGGGGGTAATCGGGGAGCTGTTTTTT
- | - | TRBJ2-2 | TRBV18 | CASSPPLRGNTGELFF | TGTGCCAGCTCACCCCCCCTCCGGGGGAACACCGGGGAGCTGTTTTTT
TRBD1 | - | TRBJ2-7 | TRBV27 | CASSPRDRAYEQYF | TGTGCCAGCAGTCCCCGGGACAGGGCCTACGAGCAGTACTTC
- | - | TRBJ2-5 | TRBV25-1 | CASSGTGSETQYF | TGTGCCAGCAGTGGAACAGGTTCCGAGACCCAGTACTTC
TRBD2 | - | TRBJ2-1 | TRBV5-1 | CASSPPALAGNNEQFF | TGCGCCAGCAGCCCCCCCGCGCTAGCGGGGAACAATGAGCAGTTCTTC
- | - | TRBJ1-1 | TRBV4-3 | CASSQGPGVRGTEAFF | TGCGCCAGCAGCCAAGGGCCAGGGGTTAGGGGGACTGAAGCTTTCTTT
TRBD2 | - | TRBJ2-3 | TRBV4-1 | CASSHLAGARDTQYF | TGCGCCAGCAGCCATTTAGCGGGGGCGCGTGATACGCAGTATTTT
- | few | TRBJ2-2 | TRBV27 | CASSQRNPGELFF | TGTGCCAGCAGCCAGCGAAACCCCGGGGAGCTGTTTTTT
TRBD1 | - | TRBJ2-4 | TRBV27 | CASSLGTGGNIQYF | TGTGCCAGCAGTTTGGGCACAGGGGGAAACATTCAGTACTTC
TRBD1 | - | TRBJ2-7 | TRBV6-5 | CASSYSRPGQGNEQYF | TGTGCCAGCAGTTACTCGCGTCCGGGACAGGGAAACGAGCAGTACTTC
- | - | TRBJ2-2 | TRBV7-2 | CASSLNLRGGELFF | TGTGCCAGCAGCTTAAATTTAAGGGGCGGGGAGCTGTTTTTT
- | - | TRBJ2-7 | TRBV11-2 | CASSSAHGVHEQYF | TGTGCCAGCAGCTCTGCTCACGGGGTACACGAGCAGTACTTC
- | - | TRBJ1-1 | TRBV18 | CASSPMPGGNTEAFF | TGTGCCAGCTCACCAATGCCCGGGGGGAACACTGAAGCTTTCTTT
- | once | TRBJ1-4 | TRBV5-4 | CASSLRAGEKLFF | TGTGCCAGCAGCCTCAGGGCGGGGGAAAAACTGTTTTTT
TRBD2 | once | TRBJ2-3 | TRBV4-3 | CASSQELAGGTDTQYF | TGCGCCAGCAGCCAAGAACTAGCGGGGGGCACAGATACGCAGTATTTT
- | - | TRBJ2-3 | TRBV7-2 | CASSLTTATDTQYF | TGTGCCAGCAGCTTAACCACCGCGACAGATACGCAGTATTTT
TRBD1 | - | TRBJ2-2 | TRBV28 | CASSYPGGANTGELFF | TGTGCCAGCAGTTACCCAGGGGGCGCCAACACCGGGGAGCTGTTTTTT
TRBD1 | - | TRBJ1-2 | TRBV28 | CASSRTGNSYGYTF | TGTGCCAGCTCTCGGACAGGGAATTCCTATGGCTACACCTTC
- | once | TRBJ1-4 | TRBV2 | CASRAGSREKLFF | TGTGCCAGCAGAGCGGGGAGTAGAGAAAAACTGTTTTTT
TRBD1 | few | TRBJ2-1 | TRBV9 | CASSVAYRGRYNEQFF | TGTGCCAGCAGCGTAGCGTACAGGGGGCGATACAATGAGCAGTTCTTC
- | - | TRBJ2-1 | TRBV7-6 | CASSLVTISSYNEQFF | TGTGCCAGCAGCTTAGTAACCATTAGCTCCTACAATGAGCAGTTCTTC
- | - | TRBJ2-7 | TRBV6-5 | CASSFTPGLNYEQYF | TGTGCCAGCAGTTTTACCCCGGGACTGAACTACGAGCAGTACTTC
TRBD1 | - | TRBJ1-1 | TRBV27 | CASSLQGANTEAFF | TGTGCCAGCAGTTTACAGGGGGCGAACACTGAAGCTTTCTTT